This is a list of T cell receptor beta chains from one sample in a study of blood T cell repertoires in COVID-19. The table came from immunoSEQ multiplex PCR; TCRdb's copy has only in-frame clones and leaves some out. The sample includes more than 50,000 clones, 65% to 80% seen only once; the top ten take about 45%. The source material was peripheral blood. These receptors were taken from a man aged 70 or older with active or convalescent COVID-19. The conserved cysteine and the conserved F or W are not part of the CDR3 here. Where a row states a size, it is once, few, many or the class of an expanded clone; other rows omit it.

TRBJ1-4,NA,10,TRBV6-5,ASGDRGEKLF
TRBJ2-7,once,14,TRBV2,ASSGPLAGGSYEQY
TRBJ1-2,few,11,TRBV15,ATSYRQGYGYT
TRBJ2-7,NA,13,TRBV7-3,ASSLYTGDSYEQY
TRBJ2-1,NA,10,TRBV7-3,ASSLRGGEQF
TRBJ2-5,NA,12,TRBV7-2,ASRDAGGPKTQY
TRBJ1-4,NA,13,TRBV7-9,ASSFAGTGSEKLF
TRBJ1-2,NA,14,TRBV10-3,AISDKGGRTNYGYT
TRBJ1-1,NA,12,TRBV29-1,SVEGTGGNTEAF
TRBJ1-2,once,14,TRBV25-1,ASSPVGQGKDYGYT
TRBJ2-1,NA,15,TRBV7-6,ASSPTGLAGGHNEQF
TRBJ1-5,NA,14,TRBV19,ASSIDGRVVDQPQH
TRBJ1-2,few,9,TRBV6-6,ASSPQDGYT
TRBJ2-5,NA,9,TRBV11-3,ASSLQETQY
TRBJ2-1,NA,13,TRBV2,ASSQDYSSYNEQF
TRBJ2-1,NA,12,TRBV7-2,ASSFYRGGNEQF
TRBJ1-1,NA,11,TRBV12-3/TRBV12-4,ASTAGSATEAF
TRBJ1-5,NA,13,TRBV4-3,ASSQDFLSNQPQH
TRBJ1-1,NA,13,TRBV19,ASRAAGGRNTEAF
TRBJ1-6,NA,12,TRBV2,ASRETVYNSPLH
TRBJ2-1,once,17,TRBV11-3,ASNGRQGESGSSYNEQF
TRBJ2-5,medium-sized,12,TRBV29-1,SSTGDRGGETQY
TRBJ2-3,NA,12,TRBV27,ASSLPPSTDTQY
TRBJ2-1,NA,15,TRBV6-2/TRBV6-3,ASSYLLDRGQVNEQF
TRBJ2-5,NA,13,TRBV5-1,ASSLATGQQETQY
TRBJ2-7,NA,13,TRBV21-1,ASSKDKGRGDEQY
TRBJ2-3,NA,12,TRBV27,ASSFWQSTDTQY
TRBJ2-5,NA,14,TRBV7-2,ASSRGLAGGRETQY
TRBJ2-7,NA,12,TRBV19,ASTRTGVSYEQY
TRBJ2-2,NA,13,TRBV7-8,ASSLVRNTNGELF
TRBJ1-2,NA,13,TRBV28,ASSLQGARSYGYT
TRBJ1-1,NA,15,TRBV11-3,ASSLVYTGRDKAEAF
TRBJ2-7,NA,14,TRBV6-5,ASSYSLTPGVFEQY
TRBJ2-5,NA,11,TRBV7-2,ASSLGGRETQY
TRBJ2-7,once,13,TRBV5-1,ASSPPGHTSYEQY
TRBJ2-2,once,12,TRBV10-3,AISETSGGGELF
TRBJ2-7,few,11,TRBV9,ASSPRGGGEQY
TRBJ2-7,few,10,TRBV4-1,ASSDGGVEQY
TRBJ2-1,NA,11,TRBV11-3,ASSQRTSGVQF
TRBJ2-5,NA,13,TRBV9,ASSVWGQHGETQY
TRBJ2-7,NA,11,TRBV5-6,ASSPTTGYEQY
TRBJ1-2,NA,10,TRBV29-1,SAGDSYYGYT
TRBJ2-5,NA,12,TRBV5-1,ASSFKGAQETQY
TRBJ1-5,NA,12,TRBV18,ASSPGAGEGAQH
TRBJ1-1,NA,11,TRBV19,ASSIERGTEAF